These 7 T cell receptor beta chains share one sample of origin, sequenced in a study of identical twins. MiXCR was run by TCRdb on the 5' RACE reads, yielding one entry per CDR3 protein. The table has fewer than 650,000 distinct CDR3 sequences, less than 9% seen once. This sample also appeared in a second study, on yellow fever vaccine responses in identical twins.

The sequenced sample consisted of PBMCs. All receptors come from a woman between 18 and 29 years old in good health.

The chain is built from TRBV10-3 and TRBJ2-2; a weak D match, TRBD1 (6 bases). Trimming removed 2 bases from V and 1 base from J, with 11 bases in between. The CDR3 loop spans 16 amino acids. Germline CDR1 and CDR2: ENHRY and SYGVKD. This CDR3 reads CAISEAWGLNTGELFF. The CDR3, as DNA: TGTGCCATCAGTGAGGCCTGGGGGCTGAACACCGGGGAGCTGTTTTTT.

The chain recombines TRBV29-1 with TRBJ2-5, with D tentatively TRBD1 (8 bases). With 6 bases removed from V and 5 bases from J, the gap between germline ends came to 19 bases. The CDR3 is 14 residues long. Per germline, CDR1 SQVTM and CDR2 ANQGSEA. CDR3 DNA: TGCAGCGTCTGTAACGACAGGGGAGGGGAGACCCAGTACTTC. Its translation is CSVCNDRGGETQYF.

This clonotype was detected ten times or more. CDR3 sequence (DNA): TGTGCCAGCACCAACGACAGGGGGAGTAGGTCCTACGAGCAGTACTTC. It translates to CASTNDRGSRSYEQYF. The chain is built from TRBV7-9 and TRBJ2-7; TRBD1 aligns across 9 bases. Germline V CDR1 and CDR2: SEHNR, FQNEAQ (reference sequence). The CDR3 runs 16 residues. Trimming cost V 7 bases and J 1 base; bases outside gene matches: 11.

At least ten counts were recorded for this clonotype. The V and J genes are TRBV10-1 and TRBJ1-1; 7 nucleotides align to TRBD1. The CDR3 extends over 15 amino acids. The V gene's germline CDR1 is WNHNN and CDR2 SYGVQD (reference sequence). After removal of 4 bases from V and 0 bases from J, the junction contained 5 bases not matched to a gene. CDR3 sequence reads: CASSAGGQMNTEAFF. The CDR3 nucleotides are TGCGCCAGCAGTGCTGGGGGACAGATGAACACTGAAGCTTTCTTT.

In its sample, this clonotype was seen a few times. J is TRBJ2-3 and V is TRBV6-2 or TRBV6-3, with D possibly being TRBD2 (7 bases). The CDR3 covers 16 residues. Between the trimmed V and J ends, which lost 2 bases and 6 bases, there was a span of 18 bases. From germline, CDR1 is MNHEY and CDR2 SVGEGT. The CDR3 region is CASSYIGGGGADTQYF. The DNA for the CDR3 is TGTGCCAGCAGTTACATAGGAGGGGGGGGCGCGGATACGCAGTATTTT.

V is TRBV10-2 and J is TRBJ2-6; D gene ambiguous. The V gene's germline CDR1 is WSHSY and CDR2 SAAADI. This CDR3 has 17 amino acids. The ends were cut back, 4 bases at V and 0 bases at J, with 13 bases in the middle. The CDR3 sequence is CASSGKVTNSGANVLTF. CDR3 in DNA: TGCGCCAGCAGTGGGAAGGTTACAAACTCTGGGGCCAACGTCCTGACTTTC.

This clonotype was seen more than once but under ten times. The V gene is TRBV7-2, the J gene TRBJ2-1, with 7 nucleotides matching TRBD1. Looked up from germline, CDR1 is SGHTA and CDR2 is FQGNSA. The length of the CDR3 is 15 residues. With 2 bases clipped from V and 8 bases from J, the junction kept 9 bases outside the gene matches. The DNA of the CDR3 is TGTGCCAGCAGCTTACGTCGACAGGGTCGTGATGAGCAGTTCTTC. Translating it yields CASSLRRQGRDEQFF.